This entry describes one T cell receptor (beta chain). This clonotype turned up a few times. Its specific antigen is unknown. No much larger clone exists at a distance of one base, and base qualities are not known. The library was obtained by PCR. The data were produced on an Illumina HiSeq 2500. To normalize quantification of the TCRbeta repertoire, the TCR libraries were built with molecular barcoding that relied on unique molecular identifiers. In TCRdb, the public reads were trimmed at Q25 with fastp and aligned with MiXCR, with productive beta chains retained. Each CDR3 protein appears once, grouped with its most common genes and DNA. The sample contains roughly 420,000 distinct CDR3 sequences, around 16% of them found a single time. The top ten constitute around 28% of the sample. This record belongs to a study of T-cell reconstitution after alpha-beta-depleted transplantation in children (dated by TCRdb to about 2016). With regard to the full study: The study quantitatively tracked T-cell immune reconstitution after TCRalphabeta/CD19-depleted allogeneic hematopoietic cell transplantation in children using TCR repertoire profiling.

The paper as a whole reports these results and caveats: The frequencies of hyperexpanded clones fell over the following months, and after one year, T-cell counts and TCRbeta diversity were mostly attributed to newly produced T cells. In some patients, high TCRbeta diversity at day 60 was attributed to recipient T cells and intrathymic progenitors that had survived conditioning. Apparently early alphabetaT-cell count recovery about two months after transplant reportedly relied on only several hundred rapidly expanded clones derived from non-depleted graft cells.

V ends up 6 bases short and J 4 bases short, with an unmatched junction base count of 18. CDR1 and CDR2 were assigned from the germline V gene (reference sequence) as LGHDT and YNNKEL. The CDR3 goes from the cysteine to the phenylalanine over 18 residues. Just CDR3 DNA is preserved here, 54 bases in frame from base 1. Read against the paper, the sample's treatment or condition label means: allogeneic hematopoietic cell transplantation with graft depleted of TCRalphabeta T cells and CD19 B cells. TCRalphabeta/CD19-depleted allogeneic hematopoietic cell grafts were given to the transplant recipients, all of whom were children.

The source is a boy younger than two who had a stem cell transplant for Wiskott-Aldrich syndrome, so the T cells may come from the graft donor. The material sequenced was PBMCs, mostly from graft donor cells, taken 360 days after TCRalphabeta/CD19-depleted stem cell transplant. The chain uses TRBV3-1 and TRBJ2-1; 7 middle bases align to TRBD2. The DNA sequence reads TGTGCCAGCAGTGCCCCGGGAGGCCTCCCACCCACATACAATGAGCAGTTCTTC. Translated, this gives CASSAPGGLPPTYNEQFF.